Here is one T cell receptor (beta chain) with its context. The target antigen is unknown. Donors showed nominal health when sampled, although they likely had unrecorded immune exposures. Germline lookup yields CDR1 SGHVS and CDR2 FQNEAQ. The CDR3 totals 15 residues. The sample comes from a study of cytomegalovirus exposure and HLA in healthy donors. The wider study: Drawn from HLA-typed donors, around 85 million unique TCRs were held in an early data release.

Amplification used 60 Vbeta primers and 13 Jbeta primers. This table comes from immunoSEQ multiplex PCR, and its TCRdb copy is limited to in-frame clones, with some not included. The sample includes around 97,000 clones, 75% to 85% of them seen just once. Study results and limitations: In an earlier analysis, most TCR beta V segments were productive about 90% or about 30% of the time.

The sequenced sample consisted of PBMCs. The sequence derives from a woman aged 18-29 years in good health and CMV-seropositive. The rearrangement uses TRBV7-8 and TRBJ2-5; D is possibly TRBD2 (5 bases). Matching the DNA end better, TRBJ2-7 makes the J call doubtful. CDR3 nucleotides: TGTGCCAGCAGCCTCGGACTTGCACGCTCCTACGAGCAGTACTTC. Residues: CASSLGLARSYEQYF.